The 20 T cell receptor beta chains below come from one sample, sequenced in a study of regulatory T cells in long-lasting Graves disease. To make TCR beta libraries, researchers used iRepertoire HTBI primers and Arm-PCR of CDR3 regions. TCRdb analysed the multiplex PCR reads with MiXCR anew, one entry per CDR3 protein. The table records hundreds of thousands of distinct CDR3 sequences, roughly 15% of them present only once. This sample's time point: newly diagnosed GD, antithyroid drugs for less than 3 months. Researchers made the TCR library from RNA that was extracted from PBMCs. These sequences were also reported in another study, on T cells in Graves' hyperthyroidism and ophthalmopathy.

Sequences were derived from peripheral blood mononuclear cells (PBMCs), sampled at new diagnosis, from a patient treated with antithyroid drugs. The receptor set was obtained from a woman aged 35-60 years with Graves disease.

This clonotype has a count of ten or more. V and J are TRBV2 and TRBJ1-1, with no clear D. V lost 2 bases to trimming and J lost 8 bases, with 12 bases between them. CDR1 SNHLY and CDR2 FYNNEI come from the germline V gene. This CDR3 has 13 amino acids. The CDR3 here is CASSEMRGGEAFF. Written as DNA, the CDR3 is TGTGCCAGCAGTGAAATGCGGGGTGGGGAAGCTTTCTTT.

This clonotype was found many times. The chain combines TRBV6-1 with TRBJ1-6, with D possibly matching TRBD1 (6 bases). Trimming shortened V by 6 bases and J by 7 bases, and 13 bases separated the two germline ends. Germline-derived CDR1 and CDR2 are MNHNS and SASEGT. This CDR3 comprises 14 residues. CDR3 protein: CASRETGGNSPLHF. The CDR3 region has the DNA TGTGCCAGCAGGGAGACAGGAGGAAATTCACCCCTCCACTTT.

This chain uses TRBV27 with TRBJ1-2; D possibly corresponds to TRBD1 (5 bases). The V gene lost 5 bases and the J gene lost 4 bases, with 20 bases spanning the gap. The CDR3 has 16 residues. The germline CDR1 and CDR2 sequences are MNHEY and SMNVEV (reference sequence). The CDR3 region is CASSLNLRGDGYGYTF. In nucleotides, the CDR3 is TGTGCCAGCAGTCTGAACCTACGAGGGGACGGCTATGGCTACACCTTC.

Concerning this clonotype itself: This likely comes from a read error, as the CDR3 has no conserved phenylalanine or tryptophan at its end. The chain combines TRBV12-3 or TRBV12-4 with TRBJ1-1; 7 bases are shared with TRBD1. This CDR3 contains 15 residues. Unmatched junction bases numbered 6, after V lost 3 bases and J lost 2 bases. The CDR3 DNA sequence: TGTGCCAGCAGTTTTTCGACAGGGTTCAACACTGAAGCTTTCCGT. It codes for CASSFSTGFNTEAFR.

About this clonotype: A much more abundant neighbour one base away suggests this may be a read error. The CDR3 coding sequence is TGTGCCAGCAGTTACTCGAGGCAGATAGGCTACAATGAGCAGTTCTTC. It encodes CASSYSRQIGYNEQFF. The rearrangement links TRBV6-2 or TRBV6-3 to TRBJ2-1; D is undetermined. The CDR3 loop spans 16 amino acids. Deletions cut 0 bases from V and 3 bases from J, with 12 bases between. The germline V gene has CDR1 MNHEY and CDR2 SVGEGT.

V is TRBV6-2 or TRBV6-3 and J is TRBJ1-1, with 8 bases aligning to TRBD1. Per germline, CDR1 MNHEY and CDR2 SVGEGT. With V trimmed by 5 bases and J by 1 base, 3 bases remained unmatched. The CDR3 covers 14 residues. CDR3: CASSKTGGNTEAFF. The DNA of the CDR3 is TGTGCCAGCAGTAAAACAGGGGGGAACACTGAAGCTTTCTTT.

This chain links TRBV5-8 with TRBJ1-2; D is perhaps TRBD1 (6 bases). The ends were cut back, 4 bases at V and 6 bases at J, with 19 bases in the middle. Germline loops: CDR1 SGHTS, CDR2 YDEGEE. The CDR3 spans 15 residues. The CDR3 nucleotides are TGTGCCAGCAGCCCGATCCCAGGGGCGGGGAATGGCTACACCTTC. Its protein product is CASSPIPGAGNGYTF.

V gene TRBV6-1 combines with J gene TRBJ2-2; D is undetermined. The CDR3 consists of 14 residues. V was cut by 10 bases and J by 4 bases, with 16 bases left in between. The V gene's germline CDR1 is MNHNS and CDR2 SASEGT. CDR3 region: CATRTFASTGELFF. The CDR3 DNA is TGTGCCACACGGACCTTCGCGTCCACCGGGGAGCTGTTTTTT.

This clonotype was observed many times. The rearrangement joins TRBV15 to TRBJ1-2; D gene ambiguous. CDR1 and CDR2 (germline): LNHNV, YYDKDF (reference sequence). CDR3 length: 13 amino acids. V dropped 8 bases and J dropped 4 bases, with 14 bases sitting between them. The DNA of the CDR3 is TGTGCCACCGGGCCGCTTCCCCGCTATGGCTACACCTTC. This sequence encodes CATGPLPRYGYTF.

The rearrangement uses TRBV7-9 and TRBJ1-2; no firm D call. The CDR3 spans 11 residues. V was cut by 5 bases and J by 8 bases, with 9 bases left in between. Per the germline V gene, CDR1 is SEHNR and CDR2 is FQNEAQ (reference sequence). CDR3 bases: TGTGCCAGCAGCCTATTAGAAGGCTACACCTTC. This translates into CASSLLEGYTF.

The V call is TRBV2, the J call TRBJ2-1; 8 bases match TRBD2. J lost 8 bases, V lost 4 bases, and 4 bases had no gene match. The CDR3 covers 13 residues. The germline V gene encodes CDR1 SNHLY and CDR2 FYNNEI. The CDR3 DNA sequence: TGTGCCAGCAGTGTCTCGGGGGGGTATGAGCAGTTCTTC. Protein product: CASSVSGGYEQFF.

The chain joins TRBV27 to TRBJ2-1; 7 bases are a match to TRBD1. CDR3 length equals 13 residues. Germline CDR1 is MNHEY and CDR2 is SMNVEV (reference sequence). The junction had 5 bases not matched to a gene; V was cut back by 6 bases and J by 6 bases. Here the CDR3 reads CASRGGVINEQFF. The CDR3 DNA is TGTGCCAGCAGAGGGGGCGTTATCAATGAGCAGTTCTTC.

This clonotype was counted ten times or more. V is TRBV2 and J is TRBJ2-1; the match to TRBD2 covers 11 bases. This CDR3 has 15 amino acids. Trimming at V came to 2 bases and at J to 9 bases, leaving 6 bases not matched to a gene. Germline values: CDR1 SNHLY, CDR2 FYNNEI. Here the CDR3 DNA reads TGTGCCAGCAGTGAACGGCTAGCGGGGGGTTTTGAGCAGTTCTTC. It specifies CASSERLAGGFEQFF.

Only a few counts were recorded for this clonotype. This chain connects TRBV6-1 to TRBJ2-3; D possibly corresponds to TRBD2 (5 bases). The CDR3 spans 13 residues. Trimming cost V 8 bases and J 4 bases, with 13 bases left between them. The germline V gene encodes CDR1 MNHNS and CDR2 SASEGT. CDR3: CASGDGVADTQYF. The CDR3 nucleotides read TGTGCCAGCGGCGACGGGGTGGCAGATACGCAGTATTTT.

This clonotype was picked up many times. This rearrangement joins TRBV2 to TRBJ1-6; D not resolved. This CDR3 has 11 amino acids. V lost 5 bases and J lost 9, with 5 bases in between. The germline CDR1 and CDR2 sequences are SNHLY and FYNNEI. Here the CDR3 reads CASSRFSPLHF. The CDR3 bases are TGTGCCAGCAGTAGATTTTCACCCCTCCACTTT.

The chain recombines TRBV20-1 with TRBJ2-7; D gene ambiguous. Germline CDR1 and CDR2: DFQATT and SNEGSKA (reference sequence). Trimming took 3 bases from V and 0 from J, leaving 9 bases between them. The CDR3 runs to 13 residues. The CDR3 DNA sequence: TGCAGTGCTAGGACTTCAGCCTCCTACGAGCAGTACTTC. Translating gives CSARTSASYEQYF.

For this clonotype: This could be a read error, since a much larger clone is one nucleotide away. This chain's CDR3 is CASSLDTSVVETQYF. The CDR3 region has the DNA TGTGCCAGCAGCTTGGATACTAGCGTGGTAGAGACCCAGTACTTC. The chain recombines TRBV7-9 with TRBJ2-5, with 7 bases fitting TRBD2. The CDR3 runs to 15 residues. Germline CDR1 SEHNR, CDR2 FQNEAQ (reference sequence). V lost 3 bases, J lost 4 bases, and 8 bases stayed unmatched. Complete variable domain (other parts from reference TRBV7-9 and TRBJ2-5): DTGVSQNPRHKITKRGQNVTFRCDPISEHNRLYWYRQTLGQGPEFLTYFQNEAQLEKSRLLSDRFSAERPKGSFSTLEIQRTEQGDSAMYLCASSLDTSVVETQYFGPGTRLLVL.

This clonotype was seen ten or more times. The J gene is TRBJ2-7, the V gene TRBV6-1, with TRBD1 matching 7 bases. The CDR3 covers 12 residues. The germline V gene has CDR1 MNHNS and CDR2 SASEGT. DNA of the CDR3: TGTGTCACTAGACAGGGACGGGGCGAGCAGTACTTC. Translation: CVTRQGRGEQYF.

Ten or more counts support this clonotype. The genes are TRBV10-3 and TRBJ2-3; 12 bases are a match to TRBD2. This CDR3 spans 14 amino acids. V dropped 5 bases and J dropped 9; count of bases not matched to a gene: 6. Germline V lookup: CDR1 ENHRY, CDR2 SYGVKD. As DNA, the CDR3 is TGTGCCATCAGTCCTAGCGGGGGGGCCCAAACGCAGTATTTT. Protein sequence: CAISPSGGAQTQYF.

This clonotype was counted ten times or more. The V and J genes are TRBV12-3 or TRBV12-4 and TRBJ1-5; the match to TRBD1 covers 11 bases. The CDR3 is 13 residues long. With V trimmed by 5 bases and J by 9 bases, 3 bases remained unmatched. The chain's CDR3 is CASSGTGGGPQHF. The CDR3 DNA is TGTGCCAGCAGTGGGACAGGGGGTGGGCCCCAGCATTTT.